This T cell receptor beta chain was retrieved from a study of OX40 agonist ivuxolimab in advanced cancers. Here immunoSEQ multiplex PCR was the method, and the copy in TCRdb shows in-frame clones only, minus some. There are around 63,000 clones in the sample; 80% to 90% occur only once, and under 14% lies in the top ten. The V and J ends lost 2 bases and 5 bases respectively, with 13 bases between them. Germline lookup yields CDR1 SGHRS and CDR2 YFSETQ. The CDR3 length is 14 residues. The chain has TRBV5-1 and TRBJ1-1; D possibly corresponds to TRBD1 (5 bases). The source is an adult with an advanced solid tumor such as melanoma, head and neck, liver or kidney cancer. Sequencing used CD4+ or CD8+ T cells sorted from blood, obtained in a trial of the OX40 agonist ivuxolimab. CDR3 sequence: CASSFAGAGTEAFF. The CDR3 bases are TGCGCCAGCAGCTTCGCCGGGGCGGGGACTGAAGCTTTCTTT.